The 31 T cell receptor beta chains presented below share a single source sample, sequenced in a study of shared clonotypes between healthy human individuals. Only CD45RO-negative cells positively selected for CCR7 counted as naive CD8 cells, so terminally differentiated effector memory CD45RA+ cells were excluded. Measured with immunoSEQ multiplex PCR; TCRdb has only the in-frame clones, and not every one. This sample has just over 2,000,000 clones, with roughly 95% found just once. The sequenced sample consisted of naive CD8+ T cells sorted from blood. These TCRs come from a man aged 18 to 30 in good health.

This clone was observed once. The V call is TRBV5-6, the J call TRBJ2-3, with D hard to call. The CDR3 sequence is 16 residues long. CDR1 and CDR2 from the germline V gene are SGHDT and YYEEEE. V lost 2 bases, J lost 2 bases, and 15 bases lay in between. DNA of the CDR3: TGTGCCAGCAGCTTAAGCCTACCCACCCTCACAGATACGCAGTATTTT. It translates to CASSLSLPTLTDTQYF.

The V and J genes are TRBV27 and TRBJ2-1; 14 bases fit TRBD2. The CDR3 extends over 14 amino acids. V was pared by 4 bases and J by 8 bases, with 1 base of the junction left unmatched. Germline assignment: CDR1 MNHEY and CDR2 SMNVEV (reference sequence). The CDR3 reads CASSSTSGRDEQFF. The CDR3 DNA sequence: TGTGCCAGCAGTTCGACTAGCGGGAGGGATGAGCAGTTCTTC.

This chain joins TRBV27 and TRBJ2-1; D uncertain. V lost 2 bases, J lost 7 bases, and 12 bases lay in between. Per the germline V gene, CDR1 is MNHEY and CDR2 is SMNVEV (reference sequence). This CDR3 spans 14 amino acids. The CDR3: CASSLIGYGNEQFF. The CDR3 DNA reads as TGTGCCAGCAGTTTAATCGGGTATGGGAATGAGCAGTTCTTC.

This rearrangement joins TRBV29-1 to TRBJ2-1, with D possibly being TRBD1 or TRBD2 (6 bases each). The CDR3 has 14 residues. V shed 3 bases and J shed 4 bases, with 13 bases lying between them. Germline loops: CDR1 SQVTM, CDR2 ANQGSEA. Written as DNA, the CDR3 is TGCAGCGTTGATTTGGAGGGGGAGTACAATGAGCAGTTCTTC. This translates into CSVDLEGEYNEQFF.

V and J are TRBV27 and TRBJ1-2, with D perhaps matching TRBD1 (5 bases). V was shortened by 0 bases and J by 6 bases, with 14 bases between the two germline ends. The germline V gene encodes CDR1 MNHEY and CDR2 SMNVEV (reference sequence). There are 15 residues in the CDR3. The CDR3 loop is CASSLSARGLNGYTF. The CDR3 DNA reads TGTGCCAGCAGTTTATCGGCGAGGGGTCTGAATGGCTACACCTTC.

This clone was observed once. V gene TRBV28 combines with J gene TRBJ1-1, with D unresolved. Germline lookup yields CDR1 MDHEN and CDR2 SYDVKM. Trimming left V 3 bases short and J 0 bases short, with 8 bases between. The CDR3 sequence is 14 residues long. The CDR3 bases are TGTGCCAGCAGTTTCATGGCTTTGAACACTGAAGCTTTCTTT. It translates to CASSFMALNTEAFF. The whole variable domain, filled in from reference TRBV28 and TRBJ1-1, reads DVKVTQSSRYLVKRTGEKVFLECVQDMDHENMFWYRQDPGLGLRLIYFSYDVKMKEKGDIPEGYSVSREKKERFSLILESASTNQTSMYLCASSFMALNTEAFFGQGTRLTVV.

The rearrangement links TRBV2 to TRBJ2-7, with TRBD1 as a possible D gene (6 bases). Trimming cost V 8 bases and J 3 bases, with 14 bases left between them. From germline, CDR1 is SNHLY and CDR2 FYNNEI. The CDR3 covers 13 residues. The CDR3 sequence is CASAGTLDYEQYF. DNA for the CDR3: TGTGCCAGCGCCGGGACACTAGACTACGAGCAGTACTTC. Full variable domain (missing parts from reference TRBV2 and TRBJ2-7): EPEVTQTPSHQVTQMGQEVILRCVPISNHLYFYWYRQILGQKVEFLVSFYNNEISEKSEIFDDQFSVERPDGSNFTLKIRSTKLEDSAMYFCASAGTLDYEQYFGPGTRLTVT.

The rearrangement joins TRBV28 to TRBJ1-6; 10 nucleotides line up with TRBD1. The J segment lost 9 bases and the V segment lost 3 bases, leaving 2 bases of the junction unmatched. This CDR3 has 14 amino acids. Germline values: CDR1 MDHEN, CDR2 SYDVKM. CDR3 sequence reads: CASSLDRGTSPLHF. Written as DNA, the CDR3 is TGTGCCAGCAGTTTGGACAGGGGGACTTCACCCCTCCACTTT.

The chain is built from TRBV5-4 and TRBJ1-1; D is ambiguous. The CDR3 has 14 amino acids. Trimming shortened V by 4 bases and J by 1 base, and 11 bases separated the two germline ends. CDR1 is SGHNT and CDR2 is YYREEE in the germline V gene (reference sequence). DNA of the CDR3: TGTGCCAGCAGCCCCACCGACCGGAACACTGAAGCTTTCTTT. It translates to CASSPTDRNTEAFF.

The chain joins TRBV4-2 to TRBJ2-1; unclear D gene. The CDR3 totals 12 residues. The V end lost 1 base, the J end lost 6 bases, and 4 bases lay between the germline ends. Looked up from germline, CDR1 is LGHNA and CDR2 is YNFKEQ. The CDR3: CASSQALNEQFF. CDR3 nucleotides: TGTGCCAGCAGCCAAGCCCTCAATGAGCAGTTCTTC.

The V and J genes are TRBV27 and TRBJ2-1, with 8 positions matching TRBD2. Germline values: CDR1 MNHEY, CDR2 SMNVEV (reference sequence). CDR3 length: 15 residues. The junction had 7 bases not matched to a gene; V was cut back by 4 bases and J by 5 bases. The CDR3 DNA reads TGTGCCAGCAGTTCAAGGCGGGAGGTAGACAATGAGCAGTTCTTC. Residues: CASSSRREVDNEQFF.

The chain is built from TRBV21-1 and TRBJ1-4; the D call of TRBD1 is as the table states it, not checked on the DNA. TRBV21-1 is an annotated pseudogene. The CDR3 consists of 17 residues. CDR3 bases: TGTGCCAGCAGCAACTACAGGAAGGCCACAACTAATGAAAAACTGTTTTTT. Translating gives CASSNYRKATTNEKLFF.

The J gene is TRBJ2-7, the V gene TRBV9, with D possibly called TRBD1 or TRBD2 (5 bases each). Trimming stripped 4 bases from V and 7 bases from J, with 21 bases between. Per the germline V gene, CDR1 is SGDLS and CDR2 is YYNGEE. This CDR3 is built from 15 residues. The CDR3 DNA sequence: TGTGCCAGCAGCTCAGGGACCTCCCCGCTTAGTGAGCAGTACTTC. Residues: CASSSGTSPLSEQYF.

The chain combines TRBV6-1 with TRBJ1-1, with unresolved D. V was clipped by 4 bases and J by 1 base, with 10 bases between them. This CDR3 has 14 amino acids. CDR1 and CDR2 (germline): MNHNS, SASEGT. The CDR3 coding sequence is TGTGCCAGCAGTGGGGTGGCCTCGAACACTGAAGCTTTCTTT. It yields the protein CASSGVASNTEAFF.

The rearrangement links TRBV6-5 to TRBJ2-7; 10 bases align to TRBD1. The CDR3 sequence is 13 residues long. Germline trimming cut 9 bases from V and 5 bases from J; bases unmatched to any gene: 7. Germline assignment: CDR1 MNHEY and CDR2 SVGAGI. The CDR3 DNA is TGTGCCAGTGGAACCGGGACAGGGGACGAGCAGTACTTC. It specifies CASGTGTGDEQYF.

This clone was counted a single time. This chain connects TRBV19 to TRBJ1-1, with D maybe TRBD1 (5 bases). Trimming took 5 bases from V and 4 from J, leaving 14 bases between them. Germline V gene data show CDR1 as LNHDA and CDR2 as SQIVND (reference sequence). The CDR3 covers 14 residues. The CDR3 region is CASSGPNGGTEAFF. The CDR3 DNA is TGTGCCAGTAGTGGCCCCAACGGGGGCACTGAAGCTTTCTTT. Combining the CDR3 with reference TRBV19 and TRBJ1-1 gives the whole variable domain DGGITQSPKYLFRKEGQNVTLSCEQNLNHDAMYWYRQDPGQGLRLIYYSQIVNDFQKGDIAEGYSVSREKKESFPLTVTSAQKNPTAFYLCASSGPNGGTEAFFGQGTRLTVV.

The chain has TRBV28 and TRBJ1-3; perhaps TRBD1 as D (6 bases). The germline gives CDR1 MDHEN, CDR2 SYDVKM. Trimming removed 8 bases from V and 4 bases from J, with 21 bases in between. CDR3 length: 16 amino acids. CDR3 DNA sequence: TGTGCCAGCGAGGACGGGACCGGGACAAGAGGAAACACCATATATTTT. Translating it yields CASEDGTGTRGNTIYF.

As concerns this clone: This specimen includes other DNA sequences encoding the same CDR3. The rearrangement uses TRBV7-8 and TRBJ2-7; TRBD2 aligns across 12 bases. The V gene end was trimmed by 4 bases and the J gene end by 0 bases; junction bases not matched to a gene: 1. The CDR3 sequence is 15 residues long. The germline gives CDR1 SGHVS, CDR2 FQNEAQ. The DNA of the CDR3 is TGTGCCAGCAGCTCGACTAGCGGGAGCTCCTACGAGCAGTACTTC. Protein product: CASSSTSGSSYEQYF. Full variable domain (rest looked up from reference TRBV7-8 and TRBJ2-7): GAGVSQSPRYKVAKRGQDVALRCDPISGHVSLFWYQQALGQGPEFLTYFQNEAQLDKSGLPSDRFFAERPEGSVSTLKIQRTQQEDSAVYLCASSSTSGSSYEQYFGPGTRLTVT.

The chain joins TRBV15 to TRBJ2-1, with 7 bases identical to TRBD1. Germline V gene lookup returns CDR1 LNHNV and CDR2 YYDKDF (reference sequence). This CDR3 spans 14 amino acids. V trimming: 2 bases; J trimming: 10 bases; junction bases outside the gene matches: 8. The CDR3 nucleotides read TGTGCCACCAGCAGAACGACAGGGTTCGACGAGCAGTTCTTC. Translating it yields CATSRTTGFDEQFF. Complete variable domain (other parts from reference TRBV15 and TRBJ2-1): DAMVIQNPRYQVTQFGKPVTLSCSQTLNHNVMYWYQQKSSQAPKLLFHYYDKDFNNEADTPDNFQSRRPNTSFCFLDIRSPGLGDTAMYLCATSRTTGFDEQFFGPGTRLTVL.

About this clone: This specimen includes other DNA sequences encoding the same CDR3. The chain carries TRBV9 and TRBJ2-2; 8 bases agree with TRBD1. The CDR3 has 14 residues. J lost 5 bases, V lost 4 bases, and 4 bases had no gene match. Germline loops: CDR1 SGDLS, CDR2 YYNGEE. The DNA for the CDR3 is TGTGCCAGCAGCCCCCGGACAGGGACCGGGGAGCTGTTTTTT. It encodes CASSPRTGTGELFF. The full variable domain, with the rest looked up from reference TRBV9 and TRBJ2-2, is DSGVTQTPKHLITATGQRVTLRCSPRSGDLSVYWYQQSLDQGLQFLIQYYNGEERAKGNILERFSAQQFPDLHSELNLSSLELGDSALYFCASSPRTGTGELFFGEGSRLTVL.

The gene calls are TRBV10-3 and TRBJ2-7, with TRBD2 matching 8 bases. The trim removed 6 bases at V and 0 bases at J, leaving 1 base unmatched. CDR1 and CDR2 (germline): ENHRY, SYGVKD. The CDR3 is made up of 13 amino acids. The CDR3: CAIRAGASYEQYF. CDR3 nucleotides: TGTGCCATCAGAGCGGGGGCCTCCTACGAGCAGTACTTC.

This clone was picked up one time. CDR3 nucleotides: TGTGCCAGCAGTCCATCGGACATCCCCTACGAGCAGTACTTC. Encoded protein: CASSPSDIPYEQYF. This sequence joins TRBV27 and TRBJ2-7, with a tentative D call TRBD1 (5 bases). Germline loops: CDR1 MNHEY, CDR2 SMNVEV (reference sequence). This CDR3 is built from 14 residues. The germline V and J ends were trimmed by 5 bases and 2 bases, with 13 bases remaining between them.

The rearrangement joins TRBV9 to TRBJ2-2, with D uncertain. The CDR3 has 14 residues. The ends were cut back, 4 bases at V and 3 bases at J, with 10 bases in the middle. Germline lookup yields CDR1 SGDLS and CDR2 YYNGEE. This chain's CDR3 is CASSSWIDTGELFF. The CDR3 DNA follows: TGTGCCAGCAGCTCTTGGATCGACACCGGGGAGCTGTTTTTT.

The CDR3 nucleotides read TGTGCCAGCAGCGGCCGGGACTCCAAACGGGACGAGCAGTACTTC. Translating it yields CASSGRDSKRDEQYF. The genes are TRBV9 and TRBJ2-7; D might be TRBD2 (6 bases). This CDR3 is built from 15 residues. V dropped 3 bases and J dropped 5 bases, with 18 bases sitting between them. From germline, CDR1 is SGDLS and CDR2 YYNGEE.

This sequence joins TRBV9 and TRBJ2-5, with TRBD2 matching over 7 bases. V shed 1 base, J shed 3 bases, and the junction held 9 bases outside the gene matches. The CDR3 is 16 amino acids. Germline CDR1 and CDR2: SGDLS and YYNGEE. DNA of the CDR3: TGTGCCAGCAGCGTATATGGCCGCGGGGGAGAAGAGACCCAGTACTTC. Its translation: CASSVYGRGGEETQYF.

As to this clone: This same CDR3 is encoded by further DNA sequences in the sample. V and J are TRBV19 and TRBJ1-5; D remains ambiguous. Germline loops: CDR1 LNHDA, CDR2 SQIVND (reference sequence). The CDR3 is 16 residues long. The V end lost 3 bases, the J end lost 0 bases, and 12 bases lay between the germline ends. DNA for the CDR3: TGTGCCAGTAGTATCGCTGGTCTTTATAGCAATCAGCCCCAGCATTTT. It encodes CASSIAGLYSNQPQHF.

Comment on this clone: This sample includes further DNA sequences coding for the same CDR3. CDR3 protein: CASSPAGGSYEQYF. The CDR3 DNA follows: TGTGCCAGCAGCCCGGCCGGGGGATCGTACGAGCAGTACTTC. The chain combines TRBV5-4 with TRBJ2-7; D possibly corresponds to TRBD2 (6 bases). V gave up 4 bases and J gave up 4 bases, with 15 bases separating them. CDR1 is SGHNT, CDR2 YYREEE, per germline (reference sequence). The CDR3 runs 14 residues.

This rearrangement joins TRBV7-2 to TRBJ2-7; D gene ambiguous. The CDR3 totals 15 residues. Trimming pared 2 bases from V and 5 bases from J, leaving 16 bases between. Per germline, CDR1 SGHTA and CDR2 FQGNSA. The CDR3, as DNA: TGTGCCAGCAGCTTATCTCTCTGGGGATCAAACGAGCAGTACTTC. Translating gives CASSLSLWGSNEQYF. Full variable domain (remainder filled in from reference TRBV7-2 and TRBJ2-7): GAGVSQSPSNKVTEKGKDVELRCDPISGHTALYWYRQSLGQGLEFLIYFQGNSAPDKSGLPSDRFSAERTGGSVSTLTIQRTQQEDSAVYLCASSLSLWGSNEQYFGPGTRLTVT.

The CDR3 nucleotides are TGCGCCAGCAGCCAAGTGCTAGCGGGTCTCAACGAGCAGTACTTC. As protein: CASSQVLAGLNEQYF. The chain recombines TRBV4-3 with TRBJ2-7; 8 bases agree with TRBD2. J gave up 5 bases and V 1 base, and 7 bases lay outside the gene matches. This CDR3 spans 15 amino acids. CDR1 is LGHNA and CDR2 is YSLEER in the germline V gene.

DNA for the CDR3: TGCGCCAGCCGTATGGGCACTGAAGCTTTCTTT. Protein sequence: CASRMGTEAFF. The chain joins TRBV4-1 to TRBJ1-1; D unresolved. CDR3 length equals 11 residues. Germline CDR1 reads MGHRA; CDR2 reads YSYEKL. With 8 bases removed from V and 4 bases from J, the gap between germline ends came to 8 bases.

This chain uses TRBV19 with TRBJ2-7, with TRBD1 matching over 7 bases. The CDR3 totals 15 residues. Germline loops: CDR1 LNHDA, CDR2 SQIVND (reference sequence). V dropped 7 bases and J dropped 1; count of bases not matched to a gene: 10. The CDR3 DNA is TGTGCCAGTATGGGGTTCGCGACAGGGTCCTACGAGCAGTACTTC. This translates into CASMGFATGSYEQYF.